One sample yielded the 30 T cell receptor beta chains listed below, sequenced in a study of control samples from healthy donors and cancer patients. TCRdb's copy holds only in-frame clones and misses some; the assay was immunoSEQ multiplex PCR. This sample has tens of thousands of clones, with around 89% found just once. The specimen sequenced was PBMCs. Every receptor here comes from a man aged 60 to 75 with colorectal cancer.

The chain links TRBV7-2 to TRBJ2-2; the D is unclear. The CDR3 extends over 15 amino acids. The V gene's germline CDR1 is SGHTA and CDR2 FQGNSA. Trimming shortened V by 4 bases and J by 4 bases, and 13 bases separated the two germline ends. CDR3 region: CASSSQVSVTGELFF. In DNA, the CDR3 is TGTGCCAGCAGCTCGCAGGTGTCGGTCACCGGGGAGCTGTTTTTT. Combining the CDR3 with reference TRBV7-2 and TRBJ2-2 gives the whole variable domain GAGVSQSPSNKVTEKGKDVELRCDPISGHTALYWYRQSLGQGLEFLIYFQGNSAPDKSGLPSDRFSAERTGGSVSTLTIQRTQQEDSAVYLCASSSQVSVTGELFFGEGSRLTVL.

This clone was counted between two and nine times. For the CDR3, the DNA is TGTGCCAGCAGCGGCGATGGGGGGACCCAGTACTTC. Encoded protein: CASSGDGGTQYF. The chain carries TRBV9 and TRBJ2-5; D may match TRBD1 or TRBD2 (5 bases each). V was pared by 3 bases and J by 7 bases, with 10 bases between. The CDR3 length is 12 residues. CDR1 and CDR2 (germline): SGDLS, YYNGEE.

V is TRBV5-6 and J is TRBJ1-2, with 9 bases lining up with TRBD1. Germline V gives CDR1 SGHDT, CDR2 YYEEEE. The CDR3 contains 15 residues. The junction had 6 bases not matched to a gene; V was cut back by 2 bases and J by 4 bases. CDR3 sequence reads: CASSLQGASSYGYTF. The CDR3 nucleotides are TGTGCCAGCAGCTTACAGGGGGCTAGTAGCTATGGCTACACCTTC.

J is TRBJ1-6 and V is TRBV7-9; D unresolved. Germline assignment: CDR1 SEHNR and CDR2 FQNEAQ (reference sequence). The CDR3 loop spans 14 amino acids. Trimming left V 3 bases short and J 11 bases short, with 14 bases between. CDR3 sequence: CASSFSQDHPPLHF. In DNA, the CDR3 is TGTGCCAGCAGCTTCTCCCAGGATCATCCACCCCTCCACTTT. Looking up the rest from reference TRBV7-9 and TRBJ1-6 gives the full variable domain: DTGVSQNPRHKITKRGQNVTFRCDPISEHNRLYWYRQTLGQGPEFLTYFQNEAQLEKSRLLSDRFSAERPKGSFSTLEIQRTEQGDSAMYLCASSFSQDHPPLHFGNGTRLTVT.

The rearrangement uses TRBV24-1 and TRBJ2-7; 8 nucleotides agree with TRBD1. The CDR3 runs to 15 residues. Germline values: CDR1 KGHDR, CDR2 SFDVKD. Unmatched junction bases numbered 8, after V lost 4 bases and J lost 4 bases. The DNA of the CDR3 is TGTGCCACCAGTGAATTGGACAGGGTGGGATACGAGCAGTACTTC. It specifies CATSELDRVGYEQYF.

V usage is TRBV6-1 and J usage is TRBJ1-2; a possible D gene is TRBD1 (6 bases). This CDR3 comprises 15 residues. Germline V gene data show CDR1 as MNHNS and CDR2 as SASEGT. Trimming took 3 bases from V and 2 from J, leaving 13 bases between them. CDR3 sequence (DNA): TGTGCCAGCAGTGACAGGGGAAGACCCAACTATGGCTACACCTTC. It is translated as CASSDRGRPNYGYTF.

The V call is TRBV7-9, the J call TRBJ2-7, with 7 positions matching TRBD1. CDR1 and CDR2 (germline): SEHNR, FQNEAQ (reference sequence). The CDR3 spans 13 residues. After removal of 4 bases from V and 3 bases from J, the junction contained 3 bases not matched to a gene. Here the CDR3 reads CASSWRQGYEQYF. The CDR3 coding sequence is TGTGCCAGCAGCTGGAGACAGGGCTACGAGCAGTACTTC.

The chain combines TRBV6-5 with TRBJ2-2, with 8 positions matching TRBD2. Germline V gene sequence: CDR1 MNHEY, CDR2 SVGAGI. V shed 6 bases and J 7 bases; nucleotides not matched to a gene: 10. The CDR3 has 15 amino acids. In DNA, the CDR3 is TGTGCCAGCAGGTCCTTCGGGGGGGCGGGCGGGGAGCTGTTTTTT. It translates to CASRSFGGAGGELFF.

The rearrangement links TRBV27 to TRBJ2-2; a possible D gene is TRBD2 (5 bases). The germline gives CDR1 MNHEY, CDR2 SMNVEV (reference sequence). V lost 3 bases to trimming and J lost 0 bases, with 8 bases between them. The CDR3 length is 15 residues. CDR3 amino acids: CASSLLLANTGELFF. In nucleotides, the CDR3 is TGTGCCAGCAGTTTGTTACTAGCGAACACCGGGGAGCTGTTTTTT.

This chain joins TRBV9 and TRBJ1-4; tentative D call: TRBD1 (5 bases). Germline values: CDR1 SGDLS, CDR2 YYNGEE. CDR3 length: 15 residues. The V and J ends lost 4 bases and 0 bases respectively, with 10 bases between them. The CDR3 region has the DNA TGTGCCAGCAGCCCCCTGGGGGCAACTAATGAAAAACTGTTTTTT. Its protein is CASSPLGATNEKLFF.

In its sample, this clone was seen a few times. The CDR3 loop is CASSQDWDRGRNQPQHF. The DNA for the CDR3 is TGTGCCAGCAGCCAAGATTGGGACAGGGGGCGTAATCAGCCCCAGCATTTT. V and J are TRBV14 and TRBJ1-5; 12 positions match TRBD1. Germline loops: CDR1 SGHDN, CDR2 FVKESK. This CDR3 contains 17 residues. Germline trimming cut 0 bases from V and 4 bases from J; bases unmatched to any gene: 4.

The V gene is TRBV15, the J gene TRBJ1-1, with TRBD1 as a possible D gene (5 bases). Trimming shortened V by 7 bases and J by 3 bases, and 18 bases separated the two germline ends. From germline, CDR1 is LNHNV and CDR2 YYDKDF (reference sequence). The CDR3 runs 15 residues. CDR3 bases: TGTGCCACCAAACGGGCGGGGGGGATGGACACTGAAGCTTTCTTT. Its translation: CATKRAGGMDTEAFF.

Notes on this clone: Germline and junction disagree at one end, which may indicate a read error. The chain recombines TRBV4-1 with TRBJ1-6; D is undetermined. The V gene's germline CDR1 is MGHRA and CDR2 YSYEKL. The CDR3 length is 16 residues. As DNA, the CDR3 is TGCGCCAGCACCCAAGGGTTTCACCCCGGGAATTCACCCCTCCACTTT. It codes for CASTQGFHPGNSPLHF.

The genes are TRBV10-2 and TRBJ2-2, with 13 bases that match TRBD2. The germline V gene has CDR1 WSHSY and CDR2 SAAADI. CDR3 length equals 15 residues. V was pared by 6 bases and J by 5 bases, with 3 bases of the junction left unmatched. DNA of the CDR3: TGCGCCAGCAGGGTGGGACTAGCGGGGACCGGGGAGCTGTTTTTT. This sequence encodes CASRVGLAGTGELFF.

The V and J genes are TRBV7-6 and TRBJ2-7; D assignment may be TRBD1 or TRBD2 (5 bases each). V was pared by 5 bases and J by 3 bases, with 17 bases between. Germline-derived CDR1 and CDR2 are SGHVS and FNYEAQ. This CDR3 is built from 15 residues. The DNA of the CDR3 is TGTGCCAGCAGCACCTCTGGGGGTAGTGACTACGAGCAGTACTTC. It codes for CASSTSGGSDYEQYF.

V is TRBV28 and J is TRBJ1-4; 9 bases line up with TRBD1. CDR1 and CDR2 (germline): MDHEN, SYDVKM. The CDR3 runs to 16 residues. V was pared by 6 bases and J by 8 bases, with 13 bases of the junction left unmatched. The CDR3 DNA is TGTGCCAGCAGACCCACAGGGGGCACCCTTCGGGAAAAACTGTTTTTT. Encoded protein: CASRPTGGTLREKLFF.

This clone was seen only once. V and J are TRBV10-3 and TRBJ2-7, with D perhaps matching TRBD2 (6 bases). The V gene's germline CDR1 is ENHRY and CDR2 SYGVKD. The CDR3 contains 15 residues. V was trimmed by 3 bases and J by 2 bases, leaving 14 bases between them. The CDR3 is CAISETGGTAYEQYF. The CDR3 DNA sequence: TGTGCCATCAGTGAAACCGGCGGGACCGCCTACGAGCAGTACTTC.

The chain couples TRBV11-1 to TRBJ2-7; 7 nucleotides match TRBD1. Germline CDR1 SGHAT, CDR2 FQDESV (reference sequence). The CDR3 sequence is 16 residues long. V lost 3 bases to trimming and J lost 0 bases; unmatched junction nucleotides: 8. The CDR3 sequence: CASSFPTGENSYEQYF. Here the CDR3 DNA reads TGTGCCAGCAGCTTCCCTACAGGGGAAAACTCCTACGAGCAGTACTTC.

For the CDR3, the DNA is TGTGCCAGTAGGGACAGCCTCTCTGGGGCCAACGTCCTGACTTTC. Its translation is CASRDSLSGANVLTF. The V and J genes are TRBV19 and TRBJ2-6, with D possibly matching TRBD1 (6 bases). This CDR3 comprises 15 residues. V was shortened by 6 bases and J by 0 bases, with 9 bases between the two germline ends. Per the germline V gene, CDR1 is LNHDA and CDR2 is SQIVND (reference sequence).

The chain combines TRBV3-1 (or the pseudogene TRBV3-2) with TRBJ2-6; D is unresolved. The CDR3 extends over 17 amino acids. V gave up 0 bases and J gave up 3 bases, with 12 bases separating them. Germline CDR1 is LGHDT and CDR2 is YNNKEL (reference sequence). As DNA, the CDR3 is TGTGCCAGCAGCCAAGATTCCAGCCCTTTTGGGGCCAACGTCCTGACTTTC. Translation gives CASSQDSSPFGANVLTF.

V usage is TRBV6-5 and J usage is TRBJ1-3; no definite D call. Germline assignment: CDR1 MNHEY and CDR2 SVGAGI. Between the trimmed V and J ends, which lost 6 bases and 4 bases, there was a span of 16 bases. This CDR3 has 15 residues. This chain's CDR3 is CASSQPRGSGNTIYF. In nucleotides, the CDR3 is TGTGCCAGCAGCCAGCCCCGGGGATCAGGAAACACCATATATTTT.

V and J are TRBV5-1 and TRBJ2-4; D may be TRBD1 or TRBD2 (5 bases each). Trimming removed 7 bases from V and 1 base from J, with 18 bases in between. Per germline, CDR1 SGHRS and CDR2 YFSETQ. This CDR3 region has 16 residues. The CDR3 sequence: CASGTGTVGAKNIQYF. The CDR3 DNA sequence: TGCGCCAGCGGCACCGGGACGGTGGGGGCCAAAAACATTCAGTACTTC.

The gene calls are TRBV29-1 and TRBJ1-2, with 7 bases lining up with TRBD1. Germline lookup yields CDR1 SQVTM and CDR2 ANQGSEA. The CDR3 runs to 14 residues. The junction had 11 bases not matched to a gene; V was cut back by 6 bases and J by 4 bases. In nucleotides, the CDR3 is TGCAGCGTAGAGGACAGGCCGCGATCCTATGGCTACACCTTC. As protein: CSVEDRPRSYGYTF.

V gene TRBV11-2 combines with J gene TRBJ2-3; the match to TRBD2 covers 8 bases. Germline CDR1 reads SGHAT; CDR2 reads FQNNGV. This CDR3 spans 19 amino acids. J gave up 1 base and V 1 base, and 13 bases lay outside the gene matches. The CDR3 spells CASSLVGAGAWGGTDTQYF. CDR3 sequence (DNA): TGTGCCAGCAGCTTAGTCGGAGCGGGGGCCTGGGGAGGCACAGATACGCAGTATTTT.

The CDR3 DNA follows: TGTGCCAGCAGTTACAACAGCAATGAGCAGTTCTTC. This gives the protein CASSYNSNEQFF. The chain recombines TRBV6-6 with TRBJ2-1, with no clear D. There are 12 residues in the CDR3. Deletions cut 2 bases from V and 6 bases from J, with 5 bases between. The germline CDR1 and CDR2 sequences are MNHNY and SVGAGI (reference sequence).

V gene TRBV7-3 combines with J gene TRBJ2-2; 8 bases line up with TRBD1. The CDR3 contains 16 residues. Germline V lookup: CDR1 SGHTA, CDR2 FQGTGA. With 9 bases clipped from V and 3 bases from J, the junction kept 12 bases outside the gene matches. The CDR3 DNA is TGTGCCAGGGCGCTCTTCAGGGGGCTGTACACCGGGGAGCTGTTTTTT. This encodes CARALFRGLYTGELFF.

Here the CDR3 reads CASSRRGGDTQYF. CDR3 DNA: TGCGCCAGCAGCCGTCGGGGAGGTGATACGCAGTATTTT. V gene TRBV5-1 combines with J gene TRBJ2-3; D is perhaps TRBD2 (6 bases). This CDR3 spans 13 amino acids. Germline CDR1 SGHRS, CDR2 YFSETQ. V lost 4 bases and J 6 bases, leaving 12 bases between the germline ends.

The sample holds a few counts of this clone. The rearrangement joins TRBV5-6 to TRBJ1-4; D ambiguous. The CDR3 is 14 amino acids. V shed 1 base and J shed 0 bases, with 4 bases lying between them. Germline V gene sequence: CDR1 SGHDT, CDR2 YYEEEE. Written as DNA, the CDR3 is TGTGCCAGCAGCTTGTCCCCAACTAATGAAAAACTGTTTTTT. Translating it yields CASSLSPTNEKLFF.

The V gene is TRBV7-9, the J gene TRBJ2-2; D gene uncertain. The CDR3 has 12 amino acids. The V gene lost 5 bases and the J gene lost 9 bases, with 10 bases spanning the gap. CDR1 and CDR2 from the germline V gene are SEHNR and FQNEAQ (reference sequence). This CDR3 is CASSRLDRELFF. CDR3 nucleotides: TGTGCCAGCAGCCGACTCGACCGGGAGCTGTTTTTT.

The table lists this clone with a count of one. This chain links TRBV7-9 with TRBJ1-4; the match to TRBD1 covers 7 bases. CDR3 length equals 16 residues. CDR1 and CDR2 (germline): SEHNR, FQNEAQ (reference sequence). The ends lost 1 base at V and 0 bases at J; junction bases unmatched: 2. The CDR3 DNA reads as TGTGCCAGCAGCTTAGGGCAGGGGGCAACTAATGAAAAACTGTTTTTT. Protein product: CASSLGQGATNEKLFF.